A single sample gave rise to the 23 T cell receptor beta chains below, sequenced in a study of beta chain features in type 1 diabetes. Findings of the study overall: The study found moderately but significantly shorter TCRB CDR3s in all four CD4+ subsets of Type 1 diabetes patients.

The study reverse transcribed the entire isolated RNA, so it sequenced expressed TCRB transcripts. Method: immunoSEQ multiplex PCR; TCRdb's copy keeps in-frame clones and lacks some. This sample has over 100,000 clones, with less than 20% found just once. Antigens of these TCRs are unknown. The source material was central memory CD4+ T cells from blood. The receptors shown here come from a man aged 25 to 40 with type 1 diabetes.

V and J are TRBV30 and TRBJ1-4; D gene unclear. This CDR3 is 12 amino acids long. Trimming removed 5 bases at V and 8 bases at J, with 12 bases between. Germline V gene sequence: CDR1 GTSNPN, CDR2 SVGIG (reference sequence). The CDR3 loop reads CAWSRDSEKLFF. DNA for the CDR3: TGTGCCTGGTCCCGGGATTCGGAAAAACTGTTTTTT.

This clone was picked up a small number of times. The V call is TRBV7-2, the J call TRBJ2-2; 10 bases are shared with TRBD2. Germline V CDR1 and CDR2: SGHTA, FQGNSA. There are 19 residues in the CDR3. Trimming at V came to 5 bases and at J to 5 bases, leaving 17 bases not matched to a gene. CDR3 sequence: CASSPHGLAGVTVTGELFF. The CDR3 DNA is TGTGCCAGCAGCCCCCATGGGCTAGCGGGGGTAACCGTTACCGGGGAGCTGTTTTTT.

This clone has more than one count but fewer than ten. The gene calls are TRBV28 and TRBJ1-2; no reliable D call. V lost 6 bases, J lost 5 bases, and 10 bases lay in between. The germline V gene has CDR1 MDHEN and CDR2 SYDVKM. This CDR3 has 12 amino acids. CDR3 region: CASSPQRYGYTF. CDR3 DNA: TGTGCCAGCAGCCCTCAGCGGTATGGCTACACCTTC.

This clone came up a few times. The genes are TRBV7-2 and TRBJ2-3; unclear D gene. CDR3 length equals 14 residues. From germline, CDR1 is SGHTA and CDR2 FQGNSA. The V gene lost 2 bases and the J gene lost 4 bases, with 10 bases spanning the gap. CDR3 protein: CASSLSIYPDTQYF. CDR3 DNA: TGTGCCAGCAGCTTAAGCATTTACCCAGATACGCAGTATTTT. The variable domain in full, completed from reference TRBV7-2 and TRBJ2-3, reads GAGVSQSPSNKVTEKGKDVELRCDPISGHTALYWYRQSLGQGLEFLIYFQGNSAPDKSGLPSDRFSAERTGGSVSTLTIQRTQQEDSAVYLCASSLSIYPDTQYFGPGTRLTVL.

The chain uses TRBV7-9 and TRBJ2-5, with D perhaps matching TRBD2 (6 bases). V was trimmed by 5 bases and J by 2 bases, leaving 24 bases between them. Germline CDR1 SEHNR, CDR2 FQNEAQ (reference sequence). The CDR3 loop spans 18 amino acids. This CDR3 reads CASSRDWAAGRRQETQYF. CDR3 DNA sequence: TGTGCCAGCAGCCGGGACTGGGCGGCCGGGCGACGGCAAGAGACCCAGTACTTC.

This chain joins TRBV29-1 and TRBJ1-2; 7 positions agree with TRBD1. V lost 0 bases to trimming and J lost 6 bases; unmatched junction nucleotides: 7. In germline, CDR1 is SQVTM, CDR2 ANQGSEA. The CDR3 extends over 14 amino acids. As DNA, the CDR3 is TGCAGCGTTGAAGATCGGGCAGGGGGAAATGGCTACACCTTC. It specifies CSVEDRAGGNGYTF. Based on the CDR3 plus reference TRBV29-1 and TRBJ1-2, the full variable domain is SAVISQKPSRDICQRGTSLTIQCQVDSQVTMMFWYRQQPGQSLTLIATANQGSEATYESGFVIDKFPISRPNLTFSTLTVSNMSPEDSSIYLCSVEDRAGGNGYTFGSGTRLTVV.

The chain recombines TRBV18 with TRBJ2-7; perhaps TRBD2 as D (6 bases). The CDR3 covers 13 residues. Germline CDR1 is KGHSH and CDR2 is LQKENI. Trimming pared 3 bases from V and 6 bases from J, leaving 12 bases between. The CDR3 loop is CASSPSSDLEQYF. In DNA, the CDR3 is TGTGCCAGCTCACCGTCTAGCGATCTCGAGCAGTACTTC.

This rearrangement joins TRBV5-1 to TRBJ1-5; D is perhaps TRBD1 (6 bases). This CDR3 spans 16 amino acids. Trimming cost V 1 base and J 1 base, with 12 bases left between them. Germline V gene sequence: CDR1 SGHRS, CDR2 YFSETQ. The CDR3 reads CASSLTGPGSNQPQHF. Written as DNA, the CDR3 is TGCGCCAGCAGCTTGACAGGGCCAGGAAGCAATCAGCCCCAGCATTTT.

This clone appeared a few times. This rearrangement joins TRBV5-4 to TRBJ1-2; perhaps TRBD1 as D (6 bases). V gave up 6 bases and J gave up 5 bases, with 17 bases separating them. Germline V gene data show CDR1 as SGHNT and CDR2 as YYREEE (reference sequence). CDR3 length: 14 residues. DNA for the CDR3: TGTGCCAGCACGATGGACAGCGGACGATATGGCTACACCTTC. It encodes CASTMDSGRYGYTF.

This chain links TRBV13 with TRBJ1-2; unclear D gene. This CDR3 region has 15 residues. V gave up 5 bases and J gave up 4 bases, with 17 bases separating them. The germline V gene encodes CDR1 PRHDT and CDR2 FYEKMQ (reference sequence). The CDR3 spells CASSPKILEVYGYTF. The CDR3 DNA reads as TGTGCCAGCAGCCCAAAGATTCTAGAGGTCTATGGCTACACCTTC. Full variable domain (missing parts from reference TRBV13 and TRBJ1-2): AAGVIQSPRHLIKEKRETATLKCYPIPRHDTVYWYQQGPGQDPQFLISFYEKMQSDKGSIPDRFSAQQFSDYHSELNMSSLELGDSALYFCASSPKILEVYGYTFGSGTRLTVV.

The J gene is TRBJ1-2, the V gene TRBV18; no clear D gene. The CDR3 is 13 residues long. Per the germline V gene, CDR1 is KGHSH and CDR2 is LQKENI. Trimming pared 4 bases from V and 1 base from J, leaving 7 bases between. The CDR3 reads CASSLERNYGYTF. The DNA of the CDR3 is TGTGCCAGCTCACTTGAACGTAACTATGGCTACACCTTC.

The CDR3: CASSQGTYQETQYF. The CDR3 region has the DNA TGTGCCAGCAGCCAAGGGACGTACCAAGAGACCCAGTACTTC. The chain links TRBV4-2 to TRBJ2-5; D gene unclear. Trimming left V 1 base short and J 0 bases short, with 6 bases between. The CDR3 is made up of 14 amino acids. The V gene's germline CDR1 is LGHNA and CDR2 YNFKEQ.

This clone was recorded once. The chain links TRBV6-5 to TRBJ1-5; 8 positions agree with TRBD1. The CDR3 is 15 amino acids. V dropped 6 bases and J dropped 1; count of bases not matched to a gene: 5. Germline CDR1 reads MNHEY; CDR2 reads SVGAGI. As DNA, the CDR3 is TGTGCCAGCAGGAAACAGGGGGGGAGCAATCAGCCCCAGCATTTT. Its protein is CASRKQGGSNQPQHF.

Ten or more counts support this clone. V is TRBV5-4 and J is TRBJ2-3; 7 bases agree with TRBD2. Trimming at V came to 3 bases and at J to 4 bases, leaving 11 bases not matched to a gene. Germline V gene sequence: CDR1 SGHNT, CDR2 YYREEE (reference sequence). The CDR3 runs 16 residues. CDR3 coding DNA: TGTGCCAGCAGCTCAGCCAGCAATCGGGAGGCAGATACGCAGTATTTT. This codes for CASSSASNREADTQYF. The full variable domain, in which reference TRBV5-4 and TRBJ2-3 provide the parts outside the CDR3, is ETGVTQSPTHLIKTRGQQVTLRCSSQSGHNTVSWYQQALGQGPQFIFQYYREEENGRGNFPPRFSGLQFPNYSSELNVNALELDDSALYLCASSSASNREADTQYFGPGTRLTVL.

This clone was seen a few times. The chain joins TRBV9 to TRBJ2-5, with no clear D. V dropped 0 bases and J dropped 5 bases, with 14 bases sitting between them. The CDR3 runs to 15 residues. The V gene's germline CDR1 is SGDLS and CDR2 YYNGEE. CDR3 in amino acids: CASSVAAVFGETQYF. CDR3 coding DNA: TGTGCCAGCAGCGTAGCTGCGGTTTTCGGGGAGACCCAGTACTTC.

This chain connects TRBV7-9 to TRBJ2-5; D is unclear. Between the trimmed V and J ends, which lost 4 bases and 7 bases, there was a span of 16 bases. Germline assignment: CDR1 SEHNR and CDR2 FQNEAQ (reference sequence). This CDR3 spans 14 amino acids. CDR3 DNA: TGTGCCAGCAGCTCCTTACTGACTCTTGGGACCCAGTACTTC. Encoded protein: CASSSLLTLGTQYF.

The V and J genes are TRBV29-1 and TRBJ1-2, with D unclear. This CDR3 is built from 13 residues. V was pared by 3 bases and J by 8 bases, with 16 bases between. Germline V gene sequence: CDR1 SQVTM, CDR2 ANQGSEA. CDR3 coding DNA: TGCAGCGTTGACCCCGCCAGGTCCAGCGGCTACACCTTC. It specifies CSVDPARSSGYTF.

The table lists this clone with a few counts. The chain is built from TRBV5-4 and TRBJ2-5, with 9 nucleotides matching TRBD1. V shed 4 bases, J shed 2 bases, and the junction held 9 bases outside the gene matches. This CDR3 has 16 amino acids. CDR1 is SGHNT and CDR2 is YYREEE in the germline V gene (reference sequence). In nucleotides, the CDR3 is TGTGCCAGCAGCGGACAGGGGCCGGGGTGGCAAGAGACCCAGTACTTC. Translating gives CASSGQGPGWQETQYF.

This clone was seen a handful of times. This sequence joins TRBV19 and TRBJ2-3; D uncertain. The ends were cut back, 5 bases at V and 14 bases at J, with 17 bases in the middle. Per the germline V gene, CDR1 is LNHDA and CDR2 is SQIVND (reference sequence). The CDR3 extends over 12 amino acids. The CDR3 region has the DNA TGTGCCAGTAGTCCCCACGGACCTTCTCGGTATTTT. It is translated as CASSPHGPSRYF.

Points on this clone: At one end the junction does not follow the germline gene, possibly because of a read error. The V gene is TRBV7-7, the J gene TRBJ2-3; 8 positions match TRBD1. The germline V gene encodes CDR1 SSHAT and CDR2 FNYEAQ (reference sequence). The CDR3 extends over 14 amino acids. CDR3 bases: TGTGCTAGCAGTCCTCAGGGGGCCTCAGATACGCAGTATTTT. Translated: CASSPQGASDTQYF.

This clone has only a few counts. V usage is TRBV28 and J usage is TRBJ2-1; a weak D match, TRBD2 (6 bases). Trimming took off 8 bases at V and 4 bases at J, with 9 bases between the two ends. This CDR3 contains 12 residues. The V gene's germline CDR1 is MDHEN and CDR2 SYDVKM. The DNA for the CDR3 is TGTGCCAGCTGCGCGGGGTACAATGAGCAGTTCTTC. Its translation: CASCAGYNEQFF.

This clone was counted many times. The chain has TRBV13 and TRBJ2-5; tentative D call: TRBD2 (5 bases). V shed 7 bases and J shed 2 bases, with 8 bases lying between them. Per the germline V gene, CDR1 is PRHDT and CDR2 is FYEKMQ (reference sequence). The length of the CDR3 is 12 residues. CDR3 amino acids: CASKRGQETQYF. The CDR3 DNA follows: TGTGCCAGCAAACGGGGACAAGAGACCCAGTACTTC. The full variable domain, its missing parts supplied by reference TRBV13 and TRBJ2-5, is AAGVIQSPRHLIKEKRETATLKCYPIPRHDTVYWYQQGPGQDPQFLISFYEKMQSDKGSIPDRFSAQQFSDYHSELNMSSLELGDSALYFCASKRGQETQYFGPGTRLLVL.

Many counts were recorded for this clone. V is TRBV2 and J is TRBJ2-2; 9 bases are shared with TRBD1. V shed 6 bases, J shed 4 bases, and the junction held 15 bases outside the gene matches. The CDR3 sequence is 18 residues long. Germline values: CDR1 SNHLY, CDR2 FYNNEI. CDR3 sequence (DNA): TGTGCCAGCAGGGCCGGGACAGGGACCTACGAGGGCACCGGGGAGCTGTTTTTT. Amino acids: CASRAGTGTYEGTGELFF.